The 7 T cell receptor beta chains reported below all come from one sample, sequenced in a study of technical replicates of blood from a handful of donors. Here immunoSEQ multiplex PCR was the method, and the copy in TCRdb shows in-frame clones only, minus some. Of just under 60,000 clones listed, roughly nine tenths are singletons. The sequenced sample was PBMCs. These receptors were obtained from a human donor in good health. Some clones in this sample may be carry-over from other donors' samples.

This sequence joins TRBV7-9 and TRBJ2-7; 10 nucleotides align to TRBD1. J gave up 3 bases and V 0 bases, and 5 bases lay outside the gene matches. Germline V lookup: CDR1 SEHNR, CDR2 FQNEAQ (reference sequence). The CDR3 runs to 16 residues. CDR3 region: CASSLAQTGGFYEQYF. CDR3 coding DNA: TGTGCCAGCAGCTTAGCGCAGACAGGGGGCTTCTACGAGCAGTACTTC.

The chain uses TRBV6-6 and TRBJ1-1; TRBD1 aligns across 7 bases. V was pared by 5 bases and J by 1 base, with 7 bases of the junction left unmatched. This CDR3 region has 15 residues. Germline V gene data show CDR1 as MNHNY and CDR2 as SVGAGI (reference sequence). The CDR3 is CASSDRTGENTEAFF. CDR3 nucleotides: TGTGCCAGCAGTGATAGGACAGGCGAGAACACTGAAGCTTTCTTT.

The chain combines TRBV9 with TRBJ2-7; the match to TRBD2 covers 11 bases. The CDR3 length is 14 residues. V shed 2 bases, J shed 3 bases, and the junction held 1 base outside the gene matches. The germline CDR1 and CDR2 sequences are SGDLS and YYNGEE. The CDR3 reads CASSVSGGGYEQYF. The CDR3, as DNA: TGTGCCAGCAGCGTTAGCGGGGGGGGCTACGAGCAGTACTTC.

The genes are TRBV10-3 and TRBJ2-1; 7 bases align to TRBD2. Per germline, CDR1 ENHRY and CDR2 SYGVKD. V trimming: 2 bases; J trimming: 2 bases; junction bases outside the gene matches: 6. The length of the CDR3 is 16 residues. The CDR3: CAISEASGNPYNEQFF. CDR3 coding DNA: TGTGCCATCAGTGAGGCTAGCGGCAACCCCTACAATGAGCAGTTCTTC.

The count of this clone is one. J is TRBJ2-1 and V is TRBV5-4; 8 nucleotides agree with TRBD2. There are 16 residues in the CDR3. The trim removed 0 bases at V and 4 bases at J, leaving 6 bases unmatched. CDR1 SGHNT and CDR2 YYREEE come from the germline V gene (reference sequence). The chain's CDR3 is CASSLGASGPYNEQFF. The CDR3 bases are TGTGCCAGCAGCTTGGGGGCTAGCGGGCCATACAATGAGCAGTTCTTC.

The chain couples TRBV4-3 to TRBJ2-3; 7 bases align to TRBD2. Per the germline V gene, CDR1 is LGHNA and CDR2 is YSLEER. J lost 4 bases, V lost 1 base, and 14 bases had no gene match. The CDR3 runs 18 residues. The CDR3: CASSQAFRLAGPADTQYF. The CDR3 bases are TGCGCCAGCAGCCAAGCTTTTCGACTAGCAGGGCCGGCAGATACGCAGTATTTT.

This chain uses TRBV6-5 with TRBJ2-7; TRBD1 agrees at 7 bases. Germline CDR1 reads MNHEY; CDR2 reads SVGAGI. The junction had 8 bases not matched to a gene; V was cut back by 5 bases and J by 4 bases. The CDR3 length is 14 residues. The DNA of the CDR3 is TGTGCCAGCAGTCCTGACAGGGACATTTACGAGCAGTACTTC. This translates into CASSPDRDIYEQYF.